The clone carrying this TCR beta chain has a count of ten or more. What it binds is unknown. Clinicians diagnosed patients from clinical symptoms, serum thyroxine and TRAb, thyroid ultrasound and orbital computed tomography. This CDR3 has 13 residues. Trimming cost V 6 bases and J 3 bases, with 12 bases left between them. Per germline, CDR1 MDHEN and CDR2 SYDVKM. The sample belongs to a study of T cells in Graves' hyperthyroidism and ophthalmopathy. Study-wide results and limits: The blood repertoire included most of the expanded thyroid clonotypes above 0.001.

The investigators amplified TCR beta CDR3 regions from RNA transcripts. When the TCR CDR3 underwent first-round RT-PCR, the HTBI primer set was used. Each CDR3 protein is one row after TCRdb ran MiXCR on the multiplex PCR reads. The data show about 520,000 distinct CDR3 sequences, with approximately 24% seen just once and about 11% held by the top ten. The chain recombines TRBV28 with TRBJ2-7; no reliable D call. The TCR sequence derives from a woman under 40 with Graves' ophthalmopathy. The sequenced material came from blood. The CDR3 sequence: CASSPDAYYEQYF. The CDR3, as DNA: TGTGCCAGCAGCCCGGACGCCTACTACGAGCAGTACTTC.